This T cell receptor (beta chain) was identified in a study of blood T cells in healthy people across ages. General observations from the study: The study regarded diversity estimates from one million T cells as underestimates. Older individuals had lower TCR beta diversity per million T cells (the decline was roughly linear).

Germline values: CDR1 SGHTA, CDR2 FQGTGA. This CDR3 comprises 16 residues. Deletions cut 5 bases from V and 1 base from J, with 16 bases between. For the second PCR, which ran for about 7 to 12 cycles, a sample-barcoded 5' primer and a J-beta primer mix were used. All cDNA molecules were each tagged by a template-switch adaptor with 12 random nucleotides. Via MiXCR, TCRdb re-called the 5' RACE reads, giving one row per CDR3 protein. Among about 970,000 distinct CDR3 sequences listed, just over 50% were seen once. With regard to this clonotype: Its antigen is still unknown.

The source of this sequence is a woman aged 55-69 years in good health. The sample comprised blood. The chain uses TRBV7-3 and TRBJ2-3; weak D call: TRBD2 (6 bases). DNA of the CDR3: TGTGCCAGCAGCGCCCACGGGACTCCGGGCACAGATACGCAGTATTTT. Translation: CASSAHGTPGTDTQYF.